This is a list of T cell receptor beta chains from one sample in a study of PD-L1 blockade in urothelial cancer. Libraries were prepared by immunoSEQ multiplex PCR; TCRdb keeps only in-frame clonotypes and omits some of them. The sample has approximately 79,000 clones, about 91% seen once; the top ten hold more than 0.85%. The sequencing used PBMCs, collected around atezolizumab (anti-PD-L1) treatment. The receptors come from a woman of 80 years or more with urothelial cancer. Both conserved end residues are part of each CDR3. Each record gives: V gene, D gene, J gene, CDR3 DNA, CDR3 protein. D genes are given only for firm matches.

>TRBV19|.|TRBJ2-5
TGTGCCAGTGGGAGTGTAACCCAGTACTTC
CASGSVTQYF
>TRBV4-2|.|TRBJ2-1
TGTGCCAGCAGCCAAGTTGCGGGCGCTTCTTACAATGAGCAGTTCTTC
CASSQVAGASYNEQFF
>TRBV5-1|TRBD1|TRBJ1-2
TGCGCCAGCAGCTTGTTGGGACAGGATAATGGCTACACCTTC
CASSLLGQDNGYTF
>TRBV27|.|TRBJ2-1
TGTGCCAGCAGTTTCCGCTACAATGAGCAGTTCTTC
CASSFRYNEQFF
>TRBV29-1|.|TRBJ1-1
TGCAGCGTTGCATTTGCGGGATATAACACTGAAGCTTTCTTT
CSVAFAGYNTEAFF
>TRBV14|TRBD2|TRBJ2-4
TGTGCCAGCAGCCAAGGTTTCGGGACTACAACCTACTTC
CASSQGFGTTTYF
>TRBV4-2|.|TRBJ2-1
TGTGCCAGCAGCCAAGATATCCAGGGCGATGAGCAGTTCTTC
CASSQDIQGDEQFF
>TRBV9|TRBD1|TRBJ1-4
TGTGCCAGCAGCGTAGGGACAGGGGTGGTTGAAAAACTGTTTTTT
CASSVGTGVVEKLFF
>TRBV6-1|TRBD1|TRBJ2-7
TGTGCCAGCAGTGGAGGGACAGGTCTGTCCTACGAGCAGTACTTC
CASSGGTGLSYEQYF
>TRBV6-5|.|TRBJ1-1
TGTGCCAGCAGTTACTCTTTCCGACAGTCGAACACTGAAGCTTTCTTT
CASSYSFRQSNTEAFF
>TRBV28|.|TRBJ1-5
TGTGCCAGCCACCAGGTGAATCAGCCCCAGCATTTT
CASHQVNQPQHF
>TRBV5-1|TRBD1|TRBJ1-5
TGCGCCAGCAGCATCCAACCACCCGCAGGGGGCTCCTATCAGCCCCAGCATTTT
CASSIQPPAGGSYQPQHF
>TRBV5-6|TRBD1|TRBJ1-2
TGTGCCAGCAGTCAGACCCTGGGACAGGTCGCCTATGGCTACACCTTC
CASSQTLGQVAYGYTF
>TRBV18|TRBD1|TRBJ1-4
TGTGCCAGCTCCCGCGACAGGGCGACTAATGAAAAACTGTTTTTT
CASSRDRATNEKLFF
>TRBV6-1|.|TRBJ1-2
TGTGCCAGCAGGATAGAAGATAACTATGGCTACACCTTC
CASRIEDNYGYTF